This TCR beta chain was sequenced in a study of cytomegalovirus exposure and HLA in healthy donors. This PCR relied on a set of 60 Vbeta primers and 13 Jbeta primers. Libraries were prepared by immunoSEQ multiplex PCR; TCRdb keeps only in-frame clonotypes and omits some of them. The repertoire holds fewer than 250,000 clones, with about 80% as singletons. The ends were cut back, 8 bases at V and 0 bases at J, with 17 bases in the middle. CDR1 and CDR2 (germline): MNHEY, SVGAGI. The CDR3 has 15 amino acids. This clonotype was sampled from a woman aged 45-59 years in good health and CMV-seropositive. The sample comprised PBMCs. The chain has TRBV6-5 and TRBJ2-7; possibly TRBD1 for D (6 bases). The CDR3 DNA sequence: TGTGCCAGCCTCCGACAGGCGTATTTCTCCTACGAGCAGTACTTC. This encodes CASLRQAYFSYEQYF.